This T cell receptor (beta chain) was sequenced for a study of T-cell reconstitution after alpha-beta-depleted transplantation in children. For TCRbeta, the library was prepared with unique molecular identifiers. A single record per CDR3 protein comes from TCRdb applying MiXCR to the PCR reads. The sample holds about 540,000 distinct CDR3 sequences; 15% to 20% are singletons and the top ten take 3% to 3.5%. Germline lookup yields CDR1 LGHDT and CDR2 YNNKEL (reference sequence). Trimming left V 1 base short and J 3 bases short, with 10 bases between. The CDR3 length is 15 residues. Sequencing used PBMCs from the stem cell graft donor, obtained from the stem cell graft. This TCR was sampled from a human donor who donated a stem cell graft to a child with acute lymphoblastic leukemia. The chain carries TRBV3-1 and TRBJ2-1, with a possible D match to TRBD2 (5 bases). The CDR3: CASSQGQRNYNEQFF. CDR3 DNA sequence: TGTGCCAGCAGCCAAGGGCAGCGGAACTACAATGAGCAGTTCTTC.